Reported below is one T cell receptor (beta chain). The germline CDR1 and CDR2 sequences are MDHEN and SYDVKM. Trimming stripped 3 bases from V and 4 bases from J, with 12 bases between. This CDR3 comprises 14 residues. The sample comes from a study of shared clonotypes between healthy human individuals. The assay ran at deep level. The sequencing of unsorted PBMC DNA took place on ten immunoSEQ deep assay plates. Generated by immunoSEQ multiplex PCR, the TCRdb table keeps only in-frame clones and is missing some. The sample consists of about 470,000 clones, roughly 77% of them appearing once. The sample taken for sequencing was PBMCs. The rearrangement joins TRBV28 to TRBJ2-5; tentatively, D is TRBD1 (6 bases). This sequence was found in a woman in her 40s in good health. Some clones in this sample may be carry-over from other donors' samples. CDR3 sequence: CASSLYRERETQYF. CDR3 nucleotides: TGTGCCAGCAGTTTGTACAGGGAGAGAGAGACCCAGTACTTC.